The source of this TCR beta chain is a study of T cells in tumors after PD-1 blockade (dated by TCRdb to between 2019 and 2020). Background for the entire study: Patients were excluded if they had prior checkpoint blockade, use of systemic immunosuppressants, or recent radiotherapy or other anti-cancer therapy within 4 weeks. Treatment consisted of either cemiplimab 350 mg every 2 weeks or pembrolizumab 200 mg every 3 weeks. Some patients also continued taking vismodegib 150 mg daily during anti-PD-1 treatment. On average, tumor samples yielded 25,000 or so TCR templates (range about 554-99,264) and 6,000 or so unique clonotypes, 15 to 25-fold deeper than single-cell TCR sequencing. Paired single-cell RNA and TCR sequencing was performed on site-matched tumors from BCC or SCC patients before and after anti-PD-1 therapy. Clinical response was assessed using RECIST version 1.1. Study-wide findings and limitations: Clonal replacement was observed only between pre- and post-treatment samples and not between two pre-treatment samples, a pattern that was regarded as arguing against biopsy timing or location artifacts. The source of novel T cell clones was not identified, and lymphoid organs or rare unexpanded clones within the tumor or the tumor periphery could be included among the possible sources. Exhausted CD8+ clones expanded after therapy were found to be mostly novel clonotypes undetected pre-treatment, suggesting clonal replacement rather than reinvigoration of pre-existing clones. Roughly 41% of TCR clonotypes from the tumor were detected in blood, and certain novel exhausted tumor clones were present in blood collected before treatment, which suggests recruitment from the periphery.

Of note for this clone: Its antigen remains unidentified. Base quality data are lacking; no much larger clone is found one base away.

The intended sense of this specimen's time point label: after anti-PD-1 therapy. Site-matched tumor biopsies were taken from the same primary tumor before and after PD-1 blockade. Genomic DNA extracted from tumor biopsies or peripheral blood was used for bulk TCRbeta sequencing, with input ranging from roughly 600 ng to 6,004 ng. To increase sensitivity for rare clonotypes compared with single-cell TCR sequencing, remaining biopsy material was subjected to bulk TCRbeta sequencing. All patients had histologically proven advanced or metastatic basal or squamous cell carcinoma and were poor candidates for surgical resection. The basal cell carcinoma cohort was made up of around eleven patients, and bulk tumor TCR sequencing was performed for 8 of these patients. Fresh biopsies came from the site of the primary tumor, and part of the tissue was kept in RNAlater for exome and bulk TCR sequencing. The germline V end is reduced by 6 bases and the J end by 3 bases; junction bases left unmatched: 12. For CDR1 and CDR2, the germline V gene (reference sequence) lists SEHNR and FQNEAQ. From cysteine to phenylalanine, the CDR3 is 16 amino acids long. Only CDR3 DNA is held: 48 bases, read in frame from base 1.

The immunoSEQ platform was used for deep TCRbeta sequencing. On the authors' methods: Only productive rearrangements were exported from the immunoSEQ Analyzer for downstream analysis. A two-sided binomial test with a Bonferroni-corrected P below 0.01 was used to call clones that significantly expanded or contracted between timepoints. T cell phenotypes were assigned to bulk TCRbeta clonotypes by matching to single-cell RNA+TCR-seq clones sharing the same TCRbeta sequence. Clone enrichment in tumor was computed as tumor frequency divided by PBMC frequency from bulk TCR sequencing. TCRs were grouped by GLIPH into specificity groups, defined as clusters of distinct TCRs likely recognizing common antigens via shared CDR3 motifs. This immuneACCESS table, as held by TCRdb, lists in-frame sequences with V and J called but not all clones. Of the missing ones, under half trace to an unresolved V gene in checked studies; the others have no known cause. The DNA gave D and trimming, while V, J and clone size come from that table. Within this sample are about 10,000 clones, with over 50% of them counted one time only. Less than 15% of the sample goes to the ten largest clones.

This clonotype originated in a human donor with basal cell carcinoma. The chain is assembled from TRBV7-9 and TRBJ2-7; 9 central bases correspond to TRBD2. This sample comprised tumor tissue, obtained after anti-PD-1 treatment. The CDR3 amino acid sequence is: CASRGDRATSGYEQYF. The DNA sequence is given as TGTGCCAGCAGAGGTGACAGAGCGACTAGCGGCTACGAGCAGTACTTC.